The 32 T cell receptor beta chains below were found in one sample sequenced in a study of blood T cell repertoires in COVID-19. Libraries were prepared by immunoSEQ multiplex PCR; TCRdb keeps only in-frame clonotypes and omits some of them. This table has some 180,000 clones, 82% appearing once. Material: peripheral blood. The origin of the receptors is a woman in her sixties or seventies with COVID-19, enrolled during active disease.

This chain connects TRBV10-1 to TRBJ2-7, with a tentative D call TRBD1 (5 bases). CDR3 length equals 15 residues. V was trimmed by 0 bases and J by 6 bases, leaving 15 bases between them. Germline CDR1 reads WNHNN; CDR2 reads SYGVQD (reference sequence). The chain's CDR3 is CASSESAGKWGEQYF. The CDR3 DNA reads as TGCGCCAGCAGTGAGTCGGCAGGGAAATGGGGCGAGCAGTACTTC.

The V gene is TRBV5-1, the J gene TRBJ2-5; possibly TRBD2 for D (6 bases). Germline lookup yields CDR1 SGHRS and CDR2 YFSETQ. CDR3 length: 16 amino acids. V lost 4 bases and J lost 1, with 17 bases in between. The CDR3 bases are TGCGCCAGCAGCGCCCTTGGCGGGGCAGCCCAAGAGACCCAGTACTTC. As protein: CASSALGGAAQETQYF.

The chain has TRBV6-5 and TRBJ1-6; 10 nucleotides align to TRBD1. This CDR3 has 14 residues. J lost 7 bases, V lost 7 bases, and 4 bases had no gene match. In germline, CDR1 is MNHEY, CDR2 SVGAGI. The CDR3 coding sequence is TGTGCCAGCAAGCTGGACAGGGGGAATTCACCCCTCCACTTT. Residues: CASKLDRGNSPLHF.

The chain is built from TRBV5-1 and TRBJ1-3, with 7 bases that match TRBD1. The CDR3 covers 16 residues. V shed 4 bases and J 0 bases; nucleotides not matched to a gene: 7. Germline V gene lookup returns CDR1 SGHRS and CDR2 YFSETQ. CDR3 DNA: TGCGCCAGCAGCACAGGGGACAGTAGCTCTGGAAACACCATATATTTT. The encoded protein is CASSTGDSSSGNTIYF.

This rearrangement joins TRBV10-3 to TRBJ1-3, with 7 bases lining up with TRBD1. V dropped 11 bases and J dropped 8; count of bases not matched to a gene: 12. CDR1 is ENHRY, CDR2 SYGVKD, per germline. The CDR3 spans 13 residues. CDR3 amino acids: CAAKTGDRDTIYF. The CDR3 bases are TGTGCCGCGAAAACAGGGGATCGGGACACCATATATTTT.

The gene calls are TRBV5-5 and TRBJ1-2; 7 nucleotides match TRBD1. The germline gives CDR1 SGHKS, CDR2 YYEKEE (reference sequence). The CDR3 runs 15 residues. The ends lost 0 bases at V and 3 bases at J; junction bases unmatched: 5. The chain's CDR3 is CASSLGQGVYYGYTF. Written as DNA, the CDR3 is TGTGCCAGCAGCTTGGGCCAGGGGGTATACTATGGCTACACCTTC. The whole variable domain, filled in from reference TRBV5-5 and TRBJ1-2, reads DAGVTQSPTHLIKTRGQQVTLRCSPISGHKSVSWYQQVLGQGPQFIFQYYEKEERGRGNFPDRFSARQFPNYSSELNVNALLLGDSALYLCASSLGQGVYYGYTFGSGTRLTVV.

The J gene is TRBJ1-2, the V gene TRBV29-1, with D possibly being TRBD1 (5 bases). In germline, CDR1 is SQVTM, CDR2 ANQGSEA. The CDR3 is 12 residues long. V lost 3 bases to trimming and J lost 4 bases, with 9 bases between them. CDR3 amino acids: CSVEAGSYGYTF. The CDR3 DNA follows: TGCAGCGTTGAGGCAGGGTCCTATGGCTACACCTTC.

The J gene is TRBJ1-5, the V gene TRBV4-2; D uncertain. The CDR3 covers 15 residues. Germline V CDR1 and CDR2: LGHNA, YNFKEQ. The V and J ends lost 0 bases and 9 bases respectively, with 15 bases between them. The CDR3 is CASSQDAGTIGPQHF. The CDR3 DNA reads as TGTGCCAGCAGCCAAGATGCGGGCACCATTGGGCCCCAGCATTTT.

This clone has just one count. This chain uses TRBV9 with TRBJ1-4; possible D gene TRBD1, 5 bases. The V gene lost 3 bases and the J gene lost 8 bases, with 14 bases spanning the gap. Per the germline V gene, CDR1 is SGDLS and CDR2 is YYNGEE. The CDR3 spans 14 residues. The CDR3 reads CASSAGTRDEKLFF. CDR3 DNA sequence: TGTGCCAGCAGCGCCGGGACGCGGGACGAAAAACTGTTTTTT.

The rearrangement joins TRBV28 to TRBJ2-3, with D maybe TRBD2 (5 bases). The V gene's germline CDR1 is MDHEN and CDR2 SYDVKM. This CDR3 comprises 13 residues. V was pared by 4 bases and J by 8 bases, with 13 bases between. DNA of the CDR3: TGTGCCAGCAGTTCCGGGGATTCCGCTACGCAGTATTTT. This translates into CASSSGDSATQYF.

The chain joins TRBV18 to TRBJ2-1; 11 bases fit TRBD2. The CDR3 sequence is 18 residues long. CDR1 and CDR2 (germline): KGHSH, LQKENI. The junction had 10 bases not matched to a gene; V was cut back by 3 bases and J by 3 bases. The CDR3 sequence is CASSPLPPTSGNYNEQFF. CDR3 bases: TGTGCCAGCTCACCGTTACCGCCGACTAGCGGGAACTACAATGAGCAGTTCTTC.

This clone was found once. The chain links TRBV6-2 or TRBV6-3 to TRBJ1-2; 7 bases are shared with TRBD1. The CDR3 consists of 15 residues. With 6 bases clipped from V and 3 bases from J, the junction kept 10 bases outside the gene matches. Germline V gene sequence: CDR1 MNHEY, CDR2 SVGEGT. The CDR3 is CASSLDRQGHYGYTF. CDR3 in DNA: TGTGCCAGCAGCCTCGATCGACAGGGCCACTATGGCTACACCTTC.

Concerning this clone: Other DNA variants within this sample encode the same CDR3. The chain has TRBV5-1 and TRBJ1-1, with a tentative D call TRBD1 (5 bases). With 2 bases removed from V and 1 base from J, the gap between germline ends came to 6 bases. Germline V CDR1 and CDR2: SGHRS, YFSETQ. The CDR3 is 13 amino acids. The CDR3 DNA sequence: TGCGCCAGCAGCTTCGGACAGAACACTGAAGCTTTCTTT. Protein: CASSFGQNTEAFF.

V usage is TRBV5-1 and J usage is TRBJ2-7; weak D call: TRBD2 (6 bases). V was trimmed by 1 base and J by 4 bases, leaving 15 bases between them. This CDR3 contains 15 residues. Germline-derived CDR1 and CDR2 are SGHRS and YFSETQ. The CDR3 sequence: CASSLRPGVVYEQYF. The CDR3 DNA reads as TGCGCCAGCAGCTTGAGGCCGGGGGTCGTGTACGAGCAGTACTTC.

This clone appeared a few times. The chain recombines TRBV15 with TRBJ1-5; D remains unclear. The CDR3 consists of 16 residues. The germline V gene encodes CDR1 LNHNV and CDR2 YYDKDF (reference sequence). Trimming took off 3 bases at V and 0 bases at J, with 12 bases between the two ends. The CDR3 region is CATSRDGERSNQPQHF. Written as DNA, the CDR3 is TGTGCCACCAGCAGGGACGGGGAGCGTAGCAATCAGCCCCAGCATTTT.

The rearrangement joins TRBV28 to TRBJ1-1, with no clear D. Trimming took off 5 bases at V and 1 base at J, with 11 bases between the two ends. Germline CDR1 is MDHEN and CDR2 is SYDVKM. The CDR3 runs to 14 residues. The CDR3: CASSNSGWNTEAFF. CDR3 nucleotides: TGTGCCAGCAGTAATTCCGGGTGGAACACTGAAGCTTTCTTT. Full variable domain (remainder filled in from reference TRBV28 and TRBJ1-1): DVKVTQSSRYLVKRTGEKVFLECVQDMDHENMFWYRQDPGLGLRLIYFSYDVKMKEKGDIPEGYSVSREKKERFSLILESASTNQTSMYLCASSNSGWNTEAFFGQGTRLTVV.

The rearrangement links TRBV28 to TRBJ1-1; maybe TRBD1 (6 bases). Trimming pared 8 bases from V and 0 bases from J, leaving 16 bases between. The germline V gene has CDR1 MDHEN and CDR2 SYDVKM. CDR3 length: 15 residues. CDR3 nucleotide sequence: TGTGCCAGCCTGTTTACAGGGTGGGTGAACACTGAAGCTTTCTTT. This gives the protein CASLFTGWVNTEAFF.

The chain employs TRBV29-1 and TRBJ2-1; D unclear. CDR3 size: 13 residues. CDR1 is SQVTM, CDR2 ANQGSEA, per germline. V shed 4 bases and J shed 6 bases, with 13 bases lying between them. This CDR3 reads CSVVNSFGNEQFF. In DNA, the CDR3 is TGCAGCGTTGTAAATAGTTTTGGCAATGAGCAGTTCTTC.

J is TRBJ1-1 and V is TRBV5-4; D possibly corresponds to TRBD1 (5 bases). The CDR3 length is 15 residues. CDR1 and CDR2 (germline): SGHNT, YYREEE (reference sequence). The V end was cut by 4 bases, the J end by 0 bases, with 13 bases between. The CDR3 reads CASSPPGGVNTEAFF. The CDR3 DNA sequence: TGTGCCAGCAGCCCACCGGGAGGGGTGAACACTGAAGCTTTCTTT.

About this clone itself: The same CDR3 can be traced to other DNA sequences in this sample. This chain joins TRBV5-1 and TRBJ1-1, with D perhaps matching TRBD1 (6 bases). Germline loops: CDR1 SGHRS, CDR2 YFSETQ. V lost 4 bases, J lost 2 bases, and 15 bases lay in between. This CDR3 region has 15 residues. CDR3 nucleotide sequence: TGCGCCAGCAGCCGGCGGGAGGGGGGCAACACTGAAGCTTTCTTT. Residues: CASSRREGGNTEAFF. The whole variable domain, remainder taken from reference TRBV5-1 and TRBJ1-1, is KAGVTQTPRYLIKTRGQQVTLSCSPISGHRSVSWYQQTPGQGLQFLFEYFSETQRNKGNFPGRFSGRQFSNSRSEMNVSTLELGDSALYLCASSRREGGNTEAFFGQGTRLTVV.

As DNA, the CDR3 is TGTGCCAGCAGTTTCCGGACAGCCTCTGGAAACACCATATATTTT. Translation gives CASSFRTASGNTIYF. J is TRBJ1-3 and V is TRBV28, with a possible D match to TRBD1 (6 bases). V was pared by 3 bases and J by 0 bases, with 9 bases between. Germline CDR1 reads MDHEN; CDR2 reads SYDVKM. The CDR3 runs to 15 residues.

This clone occurred once. The DNA for the CDR3 is TGTGCCAGCAGCTTAGACCTTTTGAACACTGAAGCTTTCTTT. As protein: CASSLDLLNTEAFF. V usage is TRBV11-2 and J usage is TRBJ1-1; the D is unclear. Looked up from germline, CDR1 is SGHAT and CDR2 is FQNNGV. With 0 bases removed from V and 0 bases from J, the gap between germline ends came to 5 bases. The CDR3 loop spans 14 amino acids.

V gene TRBV19 combines with J gene TRBJ2-2, with a possible D match to TRBD2 (5 bases). Germline V lookup: CDR1 LNHDA, CDR2 SQIVND (reference sequence). The CDR3 is made up of 15 amino acids. V was trimmed by 4 bases and J by 3 bases, leaving 12 bases between them. The CDR3 protein is CASSTGIEYTGELFF. The CDR3 nucleotides are TGTGCCAGTAGTACCGGGATCGAGTACACCGGGGAGCTGTTTTTT.

The V and J genes are TRBV5-4 and TRBJ2-3, with 8 bases fitting TRBD2. From germline, CDR1 is SGHNT and CDR2 YYREEE (reference sequence). The CDR3 spans 15 residues. Germline trimming cut 4 bases from V and 1 base from J; bases unmatched to any gene: 5. Here the CDR3 DNA reads TGTGCCAGCAGCCCCCGCGGGGGGCGCACAGATACGCAGTATTTT. Amino acids: CASSPRGGRTDTQYF.

This clone occurred many times. The rearrangement joins TRBV28 to TRBJ2-1, with D unclear. V gave up 2 bases and J gave up 0 bases, with 11 bases separating them. Germline V gene sequence: CDR1 MDHEN, CDR2 SYDVKM. This CDR3 has 16 residues. In DNA form, the CDR3 reads TGTGCCAGCAGTTTAAGTGTTCCGCGCTCCTACAATGAGCAGTTCTTC. It encodes CASSLSVPRSYNEQFF.

Here the CDR3 DNA reads TGTGCCAGCAGTTCAGGGGGGCTCCGTGGAGCTTTCTTT. It specifies CASSSGGLRGAFF. The chain combines TRBV12-3 or TRBV12-4 with TRBJ1-1, with TRBD1 identical over 7 bases. V shed 4 bases and J 10 bases; nucleotides not matched to a gene: 9. This CDR3 has 13 residues.

The chain is built from TRBV30 and TRBJ2-7; 13 bases agree with TRBD2. With 2 bases clipped from V and 7 bases from J, the junction kept 5 bases outside the gene matches. The CDR3 has 14 residues. Germline V CDR1 and CDR2: GTSNPN, SVGIG (reference sequence). CDR3 nucleotide sequence: TGTGCCTGGAGTATAGGGACTAGCGGGAAGGAGCAGTACTTC. Its protein is CAWSIGTSGKEQYF.

The chain recombines TRBV14 with TRBJ1-2; 10 positions agree with TRBD1. Germline loops: CDR1 SGHDN, CDR2 FVKESK. The CDR3 consists of 15 residues. Germline trimming cut 6 bases from V and 5 bases from J; bases unmatched to any gene: 9. Written as DNA, the CDR3 is TGTGCCAGCAGTCGCCTTGGGACAGGGGATTATGGCTACACCTTC. Its protein product is CASSRLGTGDYGYTF.

The rearrangement joins TRBV5-4 to TRBJ2-3, with 8 bases that match TRBD2. Looked up from germline, CDR1 is SGHNT and CDR2 is YYREEE (reference sequence). The CDR3 extends over 15 amino acids. V was clipped by 4 bases and J by 0 bases; unmatched bases: 4. The CDR3 spells CASSRPSGSTDTQYF. DNA for the CDR3: TGTGCCAGCAGCCGTCCTAGCGGGAGCACAGATACGCAGTATTTT.

CDR3 residues: CASSPPGLNTEAFF. DNA of the CDR3: TGTGCCAGCAGTCCTCCGGGTCTGAACACTGAAGCTTTCTTT. This chain connects TRBV28 to TRBJ1-1; D remains ambiguous. The CDR3 runs to 14 residues. The V and J ends lost 5 bases and 0 bases respectively, with 10 bases between them. Germline values: CDR1 MDHEN, CDR2 SYDVKM. Variable domain in full (rest from reference TRBV28 and TRBJ1-1): DVKVTQSSRYLVKRTGEKVFLECVQDMDHENMFWYRQDPGLGLRLIYFSYDVKMKEKGDIPEGYSVSREKKERFSLILESASTNQTSMYLCASSPPGLNTEAFFGQGTRLTVV.

The chain employs TRBV7-9 and TRBJ2-5; possibly TRBD1 for D (6 bases). This CDR3 is 13 amino acids long. Germline V gene lookup returns CDR1 SEHNR and CDR2 FQNEAQ (reference sequence). V lost 1 base, J lost 5 bases, and 8 bases lay in between. The CDR3: CASSLVGAETQYF. CDR3 bases: TGTGCCAGCAGCTTAGTGGGGGCTGAGACCCAGTACTTC.

The V call is TRBV2, the J call TRBJ2-1; 10 nucleotides match TRBD1. The CDR3 has 14 amino acids. Germline V CDR1 and CDR2: SNHLY, FYNNEI. With 2 bases clipped from V and 6 bases from J, the junction kept 1 base outside the gene matches. CDR3: CASSEWDRGNEQFF. The DNA of the CDR3 is TGTGCCAGCAGTGAATGGGACAGGGGCAATGAGCAGTTCTTC. Supplemented by reference TRBV2 and TRBJ2-1, the full variable domain reads EPEVTQTPSHQVTQMGQEVILRCVPISNHLYFYWYRQILGQKVEFLVSFYNNEISEKSEIFDDQFSVERPDGSNFTLKIRSTKLEDSAMYFCASSEWDRGNEQFFGPGTRLTVL.